These 22 T cell receptor beta chains were sequenced from one sample in a study of T cells in Graves' hyperthyroidism and ophthalmopathy (dated by TCRdb to between 2017 and 2020). Library preparation employed multiplex PCR. Sequencing used an Illumina HiSeq 2000. The TCR beta CDR3 regions were amplified from RNA transcripts. The first round of RT-PCR for the TCR CDR3 was performed with the HTBI primer set and the Qiagen OneStep RT-PCR kit. In TCRdb, the public reads were trimmed at Q25 with fastp and aligned with MiXCR, with productive beta chains retained. Each entry merges the rows of one CDR3 protein and shows their most common DNA and genes. Here the sample has about 690,000 distinct CDR3 sequences; 17% occur a single time. Of the sample, around a sixth falls within the top ten clones. The specimen was blood. These receptors came from a man aged 50-60 years with Graves' hyperthyroidism.

The sample holds a few counts of this clonotype. This chain's CDR3 is CATSDPGQGGDTQYF. In DNA form, the CDR3 reads TGTGCCACCAGTGACCCCGGACAGGGTGGGGATACGCAGTATTTT. The rearrangement uses TRBV24-1 and TRBJ2-3; TRBD1 aligns across 8 bases. V lost 4 bases and J lost 6; bases outside the gene matches: 8. In germline, CDR1 is KGHDR, CDR2 SFDVKD. The CDR3 length is 15 residues.

The genes are TRBV19 and TRBJ1-5, with a weak D call TRBD1 (5 bases). V lost 6 bases, J lost 5 bases, and 11 bases lay in between. This CDR3 is built from 13 residues. Germline assignment: CDR1 LNHDA and CDR2 SQIVND (reference sequence). The CDR3 loop reads CASSWGRDQPQHF. The CDR3 nucleotides read TGTGCCAGTAGCTGGGGACGGGATCAGCCCCAGCATTTT.

The CDR3 DNA follows: TGCGCCAGCAGCACTTGGACAGGGTCTGGAAACACCATATATTTT. Amino acids: CASSTWTGSGNTIYF. V gene TRBV5-1 combines with J gene TRBJ1-3, with TRBD1 matching over 8 bases. The CDR3 spans 15 residues. Germline V lookup: CDR1 SGHRS, CDR2 YFSETQ. V dropped 4 bases and J dropped 1; count of bases not matched to a gene: 4.

This rearrangement joins TRBV6-4 to TRBJ2-1; D could derive from TRBD1 or TRBD2 (5 bases each). Deletions cut 5 bases from V and 4 bases from J, with 27 bases between. Germline assignment: CDR1 MRHNA and CDR2 SNTAGT. The CDR3 consists of 19 residues. The CDR3 region is CASSPKTVPGPAAYNEQFF. As DNA, the CDR3 is TGTGCCAGCAGTCCCAAAACAGTACCGGGACCAGCGGCTTACAATGAGCAGTTCTTC.

This clonotype was counted at least ten times. The gene calls are TRBV27 and TRBJ1-2; 7 positions match TRBD1. This CDR3 region has 13 residues. Germline lookup yields CDR1 MNHEY and CDR2 SMNVEV (reference sequence). Trimming at V came to 5 bases and at J to 8 bases, leaving 8 bases not matched to a gene. The CDR3 DNA sequence: TGTGCCAGCAGTAAAGACAGGGCTGGCGGCTACACCTTC. This codes for CASSKDRAGGYTF.

The J gene is TRBJ2-1, the V gene TRBV28; 9 bases are a match to TRBD2. Germline lookup yields CDR1 MDHEN and CDR2 SYDVKM. Trimming at V came to 6 bases and at J to 5 bases, leaving 14 bases not matched to a gene. This CDR3 has 17 amino acids. The CDR3 bases are TGTGCCAGCAGCCAAGATTATCCGGCGGGAGGGGACAATGAGCAGTTCTTC. This translates into CASSQDYPAGGDNEQFF.

This clonotype was observed at least ten times. The gene calls are TRBV7-8 and TRBJ1-5, with 9 positions matching TRBD1. Germline CDR1 SGHVS, CDR2 FQNEAQ. V trimming: 6 bases; J trimming: 5 bases; junction bases outside the gene matches: 14. The CDR3 runs 17 residues. The CDR3: CASRGQGAPGHDQPQHF. The CDR3 DNA reads as TGTGCCAGCAGGGGACAGGGCGCGCCCGGGCACGATCAGCCCCAGCATTTT.

This clonotype came up many times. The chain recombines TRBV10-2 with TRBJ2-2; 7 bases align to TRBD1. Germline CDR1 and CDR2: WSHSY and SAAADI. J lost 6 bases, V lost 2 bases, and 3 bases had no gene match. The CDR3 sequence is 14 residues long. The CDR3 sequence: CASSETGAAGELFF. CDR3 nucleotide sequence: TGCGCCAGCAGTGAGACAGGGGCTGCCGGGGAGCTGTTTTTT.

This clonotype was detected ten times or more. The chain couples TRBV7-2 to TRBJ2-7; TRBD2 agrees at 10 bases. With 0 bases clipped from V and 7 bases from J, the junction kept 6 bases outside the gene matches. Germline CDR1 and CDR2: SGHTA and FQGNSA. The CDR3 totals 15 residues. The CDR3 is CASSLASSGSGEQYF. The CDR3 DNA follows: TGTGCCAGCAGCTTAGCATCTAGCGGGAGTGGTGAGCAGTACTTC.

The chain joins TRBV3-1 to TRBJ1-2; D not certain. The CDR3 contains 13 residues. Trimming shortened V by 0 bases and J by 4 bases, and 6 bases separated the two germline ends. Germline values: CDR1 LGHDT, CDR2 YNNKEL (reference sequence). CDR3 sequence reads: CASSQDRFYGYTF. The CDR3 DNA sequence: TGTGCCAGCAGCCAAGACAGATTCTATGGCTACACCTTC.

This clonotype was detected once. The rearrangement joins TRBV7-3 to TRBJ2-5, with D possibly TRBD1 on 7 matching bases. The length of the CDR3 is 15 residues. With 4 bases removed from V and 5 bases from J, the gap between germline ends came to 17 bases. Germline V lookup: CDR1 SGHTA, CDR2 FQGTGA. CDR3 protein: CASSSMGGQVETQYF. CDR3 DNA: TGTGCCAGCAGCTCCATGGGAGGACAGGTGGAGACCCAGTACTTC.

This clonotype was counted at least ten times. The rearrangement links TRBV20-1 to TRBJ2-7; D ambiguous. The CDR3 runs 11 residues. Trimming removed 6 bases at V and 5 bases at J, with 11 bases between. Germline CDR1 and CDR2: DFQATT and SNEGSKA (reference sequence). The CDR3 here is CSARRLDEQYF. For the CDR3, the DNA is TGCAGTGCCCGCCGGCTAGACGAGCAGTACTTC.

The chain combines TRBV30 with TRBJ1-5; D possibly corresponds to TRBD1 (5 bases). Germline loops: CDR1 GTSNPN, CDR2 SVGIG (reference sequence). The CDR3 runs 13 residues. The germline V and J ends were trimmed by 2 bases and 6 bases, with 11 bases remaining between them. CDR3 sequence: CAWSKGAPQPQHF. CDR3 nucleotide sequence: TGTGCCTGGAGTAAAGGGGCGCCTCAGCCCCAGCATTTT.

The genes are TRBV20-1 and TRBJ1-1; D might be TRBD1 (6 bases). V dropped 3 bases and J dropped 1 base, with 21 bases sitting between them. The germline gives CDR1 DFQATT, CDR2 SNEGSKA (reference sequence). The CDR3 loop spans 17 amino acids. The CDR3 coding sequence is TGCAGTGCTAGGGACGCTTGGGGGGCCAGACCGAACACTGAAGCTTTCTTT. It encodes CSARDAWGARPNTEAFF.

This clonotype has at least ten counts. The V call is TRBV7-9, the J call TRBJ1-2; TRBD1 is a possible D gene (6 bases). Germline loops: CDR1 SEHNR, CDR2 FQNEAQ (reference sequence). V dropped 11 bases and J dropped 4 bases, with 20 bases sitting between them. CDR3 length: 14 residues. CDR3 protein: CAGQPDSFFYGYTF. In DNA, the CDR3 is TGTGCCGGCCAACCGGACAGCTTTTTCTATGGCTACACCTTC.

Notes on this clonotype: The junction departs from the called germline gene at one end, perhaps through a read error. This chain uses TRBV5-1 with TRBJ2-7; the D gene is possibly TRBD2 (6 bases). The CDR3 has 14 amino acids. Germline lookup yields CDR1 SGHRS and CDR2 YFSETQ. CDR3 sequence (DNA): TGCACCAGCAGCTTGGCGGGGAGCGCCTACGAGCAGTACTTC. It yields the protein CTSSLAGSAYEQYF.

This chain joins TRBV18 and TRBJ1-5, with D possibly TRBD1 on 6 matching bases. Trimming stripped 0 bases from V and 6 bases from J, with 12 bases between. Germline assignment: CDR1 KGHSH and CDR2 LQKENI. The CDR3 extends over 15 amino acids. CDR3 region: CASSPPVSGAQPQHF. The DNA of the CDR3 is TGTGCCAGCTCACCACCGGTTTCGGGGGCTCAGCCCCAGCATTTT.

The rearrangement uses TRBV30 and TRBJ2-3, with D perhaps given as TRBD1 or TRBD2 (5 bases each). Trimming took off 7 bases at V and 0 bases at J, with 8 bases between the two ends. Looked up from germline, CDR1 is GTSNPN and CDR2 is SVGIG (reference sequence). CDR3 length: 12 residues. The CDR3 DNA reads TGTGCCTCCGGGGCTAGCACAGATACGCAGTATTTT. It specifies CASGASTDTQYF.

V gene TRBV27 combines with J gene TRBJ2-3, with D possibly matching TRBD1 (5 bases). Germline V lookup: CDR1 MNHEY, CDR2 SMNVEV (reference sequence). This CDR3 is built from 13 residues. Trimming left V 5 bases short and J 4 bases short, with 10 bases between. CDR3 sequence: CASSLQVPDTQYF. The CDR3 DNA follows: TGTGCCAGCAGTCTACAGGTTCCAGATACGCAGTATTTT.

This clonotype was recorded many times. The V and J genes are TRBV28 and TRBJ2-7, with 9 bases lining up with TRBD1. CDR3 length: 16 residues. The ends lost 3 bases at V and 6 bases at J; junction bases unmatched: 12. Germline V gene lookup returns CDR1 MDHEN and CDR2 SYDVKM. The CDR3, as DNA: TGTGCCAGCAGTTTCCCGGACAGGGGCGACCCCCTCGAGCAGTACTTC. Protein sequence: CASSFPDRGDPLEQYF.

This clonotype was recorded at least ten times. This chain joins TRBV28 and TRBJ1-2; D unclear. CDR1 is MDHEN and CDR2 is SYDVKM in the germline V gene. The ends were cut back, 7 bases at V and 6 bases at J, with 18 bases in the middle. This CDR3 contains 14 residues. DNA of the CDR3: TGTGCCAGCACCTCCAAAACGAGGGCCCATGGCTACACCTTC. This translates into CASTSKTRAHGYTF.

This clonotype came up a few times. V is TRBV6-1 and J is TRBJ1-5, with D possibly being TRBD1 (6 bases). Germline values: CDR1 MNHNS, CDR2 SASEGT. The CDR3 covers 17 residues. Trimming shortened V by 5 bases and J by 4 bases, and 21 bases separated the two germline ends. The CDR3 loop is CASSPGPQGVGNQPQHF. The DNA of the CDR3 is TGTGCCAGCAGTCCCGGCCCACAGGGAGTTGGAAATCAGCCCCAGCATTTT.